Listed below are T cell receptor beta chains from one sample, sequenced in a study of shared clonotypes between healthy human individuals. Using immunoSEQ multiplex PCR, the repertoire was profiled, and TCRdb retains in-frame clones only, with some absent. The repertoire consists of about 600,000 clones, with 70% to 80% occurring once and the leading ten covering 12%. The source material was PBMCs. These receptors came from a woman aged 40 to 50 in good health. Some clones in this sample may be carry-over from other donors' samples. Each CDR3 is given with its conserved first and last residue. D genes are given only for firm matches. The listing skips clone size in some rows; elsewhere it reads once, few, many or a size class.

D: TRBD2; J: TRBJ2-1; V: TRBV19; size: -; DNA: TGTGCCAGTAGAGGGCTAGCGGCCAATGAGCAGTTCTTC; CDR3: CASRGLAANEQFF
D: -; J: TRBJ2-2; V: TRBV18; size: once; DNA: TGTGCCAGCTCAGTTTCGGGAGACAGCAGCACCGGGGAGCTGTTTTTT; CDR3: CASSVSGDSSTGELFF
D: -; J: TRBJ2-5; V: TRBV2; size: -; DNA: TGTGCCAGCAGTGATCGTGGTGGGGGCTCTGGGGAGACCCAGTACTTC; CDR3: CASSDRGGGSGETQYF
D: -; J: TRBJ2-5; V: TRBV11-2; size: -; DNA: TGTGCCAGCAGCTTGACCGGGACCACAAAAGAGACCCAGTACTTC; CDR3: CASSLTGTTKETQYF
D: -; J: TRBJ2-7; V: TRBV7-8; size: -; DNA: TGTGCCAGCAGCCTAGATGGGGTACTTGACGAGCAGTACTTC; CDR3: CASSLDGVLDEQYF
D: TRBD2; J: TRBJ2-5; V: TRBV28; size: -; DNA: TGTGCCAGCAGTTCAAGGCCTAGCGGCAAAGAGACCCAGTACTTC; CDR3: CASSSRPSGKETQYF
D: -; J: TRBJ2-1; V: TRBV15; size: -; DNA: TGTGCCACCAGCAGAGATGTAAGCAATGAGCAGTTCTTC; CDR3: CATSRDVSNEQFF
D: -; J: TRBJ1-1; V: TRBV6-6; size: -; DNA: TGTGCCAGCACCACCCTGGCAGGGGAAACTGAAGCTTTCTTT; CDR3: CASTTLAGETEAFF
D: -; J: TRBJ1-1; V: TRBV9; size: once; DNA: TGTGCCAGCAGCGTAGCGGGTCTCCCTGAAGCTTTCTTT; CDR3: CASSVAGLPEAFF
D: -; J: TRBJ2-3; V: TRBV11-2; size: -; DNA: TGTGCCAGCAGCTTAGTCCCAGGGTCAACAGATACGCAGTATTTT; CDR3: CASSLVPGSTDTQYF
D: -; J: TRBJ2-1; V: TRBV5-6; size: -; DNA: TGTGCCAGCTGTTCGTGGCCCTCGGATAATCCGTTCTTC; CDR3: CASCSWPSDNPFF
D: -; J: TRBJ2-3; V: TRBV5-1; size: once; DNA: TGCGCCAGCAGCTTGGACGGACAAACACTCACAGATACGCAGTATTTT; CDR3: CASSLDGQTLTDTQYF
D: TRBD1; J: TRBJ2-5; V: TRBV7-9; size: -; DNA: TGTGCCAGCAGCTTAGGGGGACAGGGGGCCCCCCAGTACTTC; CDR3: CASSLGGQGAPQYF
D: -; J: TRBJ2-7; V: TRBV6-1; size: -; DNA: TGTGCCAGCAGGGGGGCCGAGCAGTACTTC; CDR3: CASRGAEQYF
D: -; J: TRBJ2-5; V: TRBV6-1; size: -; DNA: TGTGCCAGCAGTGAAGTGAGGTACCAAGAGACCCAGTACTTC; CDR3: CASSEVRYQETQYF
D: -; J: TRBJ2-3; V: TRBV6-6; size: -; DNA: TGTGCCAGCAGCACCGGGACTTCAGCAGATACGCAGTATTTT; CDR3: CASSTGTSADTQYF
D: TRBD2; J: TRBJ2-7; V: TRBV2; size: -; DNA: TGTGCCAGCAGTGAACCCCTGGAGGACAGCGGGACTAGGGGAACCTACGAGCAGTACTTC; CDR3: CASSEPLEDSGTRGTYEQYF
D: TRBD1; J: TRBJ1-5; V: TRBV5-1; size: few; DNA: TGCGCCAGCAGTCCGGGACAGGTCGGCAATCAGCCCCAGCATTTT; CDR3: CASSPGQVGNQPQHF
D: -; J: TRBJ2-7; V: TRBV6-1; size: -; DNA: TGTGCCACCAGCCGGACAGCCTACGAGCAGTACTTC; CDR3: CATSRTAYEQYF
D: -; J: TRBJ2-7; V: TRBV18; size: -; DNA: TGTGCCAGCTCGACCGGCCGACCTCCATCCTACGAGCAGTACTTC; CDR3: CASSTGRPPSYEQYF
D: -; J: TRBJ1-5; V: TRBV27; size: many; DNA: TGTGCCAGCAGTTTTTCCTCGACAGGAAGGCAGCCCCAGCATTTT; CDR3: CASSFSSTGRQPQHF
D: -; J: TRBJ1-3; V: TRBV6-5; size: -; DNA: TGTGCCAGCAGTTACGACAGCCTCTCTGGAAACACCATATATTTT; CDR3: CASSYDSLSGNTIYF
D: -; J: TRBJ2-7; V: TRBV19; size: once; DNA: TGTGCCAGTAGTGGCCGGACCTACGAGCAGTACTTC; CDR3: CASSGRTYEQYF
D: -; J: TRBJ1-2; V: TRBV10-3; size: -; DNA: TGTGCCATCAGTGGAGGGGACTATGGCTACACCTTC; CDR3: CAISGGDYGYTF
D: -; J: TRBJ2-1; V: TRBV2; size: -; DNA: TGTGCCAGCAGTAACGCAGGTAGCTCCTACAATGAGCAGTTCTTC; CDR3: CASSNAGSSYNEQFF
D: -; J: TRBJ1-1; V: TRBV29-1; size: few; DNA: TGCAGCGTTGAATCGGGAACTGAAGCTTTCTTT; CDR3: CSVESGTEAFF
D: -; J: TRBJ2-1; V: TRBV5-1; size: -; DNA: TGCGCCAGCAATTCAGCCGACGGGGACAATGAGCAGTTCTTC; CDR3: CASNSADGDNEQFF
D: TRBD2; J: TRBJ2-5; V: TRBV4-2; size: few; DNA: TGTGCCAGCAGCCAAGCCCCTAGCGGGAGAGGGCGGGAGACCCAGTACTTC; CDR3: CASSQAPSGRGRETQYF
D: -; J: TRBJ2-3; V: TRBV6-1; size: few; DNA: TGTGCCAGCAGTGGGGGCCAATTACCTACAGATACGCAGTATTTT; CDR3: CASSGGQLPTDTQYF
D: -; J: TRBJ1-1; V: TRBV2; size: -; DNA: TGTGCCAGCAGTGACGGGGTAGGGTACACTGAAGCTTTCTTT; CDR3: CASSDGVGYTEAFF
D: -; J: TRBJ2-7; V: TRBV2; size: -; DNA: TGTGCCAGCAGTCCTACGGCGGCTACCTACGAGCAGTACTTC; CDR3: CASSPTAATYEQYF
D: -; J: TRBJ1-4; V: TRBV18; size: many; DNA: TGTGCCAGCTCACCACCGGCGAGTGAAAAACTGTTTTTT; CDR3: CASSPPASEKLFF
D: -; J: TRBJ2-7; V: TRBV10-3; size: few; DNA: TGTGCCATCAGTGCAGGGGTGGGACGCTACGAGCAGTACTTC; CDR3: CAISAGVGRYEQYF
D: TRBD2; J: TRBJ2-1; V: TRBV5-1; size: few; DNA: TGCGCCAGCAGAGCAAGCGGGGCATACAATGAGCAGTTCTTC; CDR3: CASRASGAYNEQFF
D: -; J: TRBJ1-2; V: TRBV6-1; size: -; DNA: TGTGCCAGCAGTGAGATTGATGACGGCTATGGCTACACCTTC; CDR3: CASSEIDDGYGYTF
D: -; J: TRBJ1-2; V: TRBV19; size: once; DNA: TGTGCCAGTAGTATAGATCGGGCGGCGCACTATGGCTACACCTTC; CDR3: CASSIDRAAHYGYTF
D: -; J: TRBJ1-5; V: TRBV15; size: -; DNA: TGTGCCACCAGCAGAGTTGGGACAACTAGCAATCAGCCCCAGCATTTT; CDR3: CATSRVGTTSNQPQHF
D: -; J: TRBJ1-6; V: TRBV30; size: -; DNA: TGTGCCTGGAGTATGGAGTCTACTTCACCCCTCCACTTT; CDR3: CAWSMESTSPLHF
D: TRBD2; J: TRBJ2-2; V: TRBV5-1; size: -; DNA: TGCGCCAGCAGCTTGGAGGGACTAGTCTCCGGGGAGCTGTTTTTT; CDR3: CASSLEGLVSGELFF
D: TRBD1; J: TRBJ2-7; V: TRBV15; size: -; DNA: TGTGCCACCAGCAGAGATCGGACAGGGCGACGGGACTACGAGCAGTACTTC; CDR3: CATSRDRTGRRDYEQYF
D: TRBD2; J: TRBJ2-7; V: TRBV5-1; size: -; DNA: TGCGCCAGCAGCGGTTCCTCCGGGACTAACTACGAGCAGTACTTC; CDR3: CASSGSSGTNYEQYF
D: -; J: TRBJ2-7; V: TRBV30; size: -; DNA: TGTGCCTGGAGTCGGCCGGGCGAGCAGTACTTC; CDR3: CAWSRPGEQYF
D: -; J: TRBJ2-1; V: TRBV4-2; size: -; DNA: TGTGCCAGCAGCCAAGAAGGGCCTGGGGATGAGCAGTTCTTC; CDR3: CASSQEGPGDEQFF
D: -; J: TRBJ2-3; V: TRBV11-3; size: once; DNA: TGTGCCAGCAGCTTAGACGCCACAGATACGCAGTATTTT; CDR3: CASSLDATDTQYF
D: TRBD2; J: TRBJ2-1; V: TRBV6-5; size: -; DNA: TGTGCCAGCAGTTATGACGGCGGGAGGGCTAGGAATGAGCAGTTCTTC; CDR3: CASSYDGGRARNEQFF
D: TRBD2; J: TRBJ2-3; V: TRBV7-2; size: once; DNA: TGTGCCAGCAGCTTGGAAGGACTAGCGGGAGCGTTGGTAGATACGCAGTATTTT; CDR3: CASSLEGLAGALVDTQYF
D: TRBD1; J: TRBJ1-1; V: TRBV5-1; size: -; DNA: TGCGCCAGCAGCAACCGGACAGGGAGGACTGAAGCTTTCTTT; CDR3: CASSNRTGRTEAFF
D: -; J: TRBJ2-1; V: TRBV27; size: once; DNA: TGTGCCAGCAGTTTATCTGCCGGGTCGAGCTCCTACAATGAGCAGTTCTTC; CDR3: CASSLSAGSSSYNEQFF
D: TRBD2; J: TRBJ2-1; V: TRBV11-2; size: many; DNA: TGTGCCAGCAGCTTAGATTGGCTAGCGGACTACAATGAGCAGTTCTTC; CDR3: CASSLDWLADYNEQFF
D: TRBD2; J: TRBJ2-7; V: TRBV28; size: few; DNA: TGTGCCAGCAGTTTATGGGGACTAGCGGGAGTCGAGCAGTACTTC; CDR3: CASSLWGLAGVEQYF